A selection of T cell receptor beta chains follows, all from one sample in a study of neurological immune-mediated disorders. Each CDR3 protein gets one entry after TCRdb re-called the 5' RACE reads with MiXCR. The table records tens of thousands of distinct CDR3 sequences, roughly an eighth of them present only once. Sequencing was performed on PBMCs. These receptors all stem from a man aged 55 to 69 in good health. The CDR3 runs from the conserved cysteine through the conserved F or W. The D gene is left open where the match is weak. Clone size, where shown, is once, few, many, or a class for clones that have expanded.

TRBV12-3/TRBV12-4	TRBJ2-5	many	NA	TGTGCCAGCACTTGGAAGGGAGGCGAGACCCAGTACTTC	CASTWKGGETQYF
TRBV28	TRBJ1-5	many	NA	TGTGCCAGCAGTCCAGGGGTTCATCAGCCCCAGCATTTT	CASSPGVHQPQHF
TRBV20-1	TRBJ2-1	few	NA	TGCAGTGCTAGACCCACAAACAATGAGCAGTTCTTC	CSARPTNNEQFF
TRBV11-2	TRBJ2-3	many	NA	TGTGCCAGCAGCTTAGAAACTTCTGGAGATACGCAGTATTTT	CASSLETSGDTQYF
TRBV7-9	TRBJ2-3	many	NA	TGTGCCAGCAAAAAGGGGGGCCCAGATACGCAGTATTTT	CASKKGGPDTQYF
TRBV4-3	TRBJ2-3	few	TRBD2	TGCGCCAGCAGCCAAAGCGGGGGGATGGGCACAGATACGCAGTATTTT	CASSQSGGMGTDTQYF
TRBV18	TRBJ2-5	many	TRBD2	TGTGCCAGCTCACGCGACTTCGGGGGGGAAGAGACCCAGTACTTC	CASSRDFGGEETQYF
TRBV20-1	TRBJ2-1	many	TRBD2	TGCAGTGCTAGCCAGACTAGCGGGGGGGCTTATGAGCAGTTCTTC	CSASQTSGGAYEQFF
TRBV5-1	TRBJ2-7	many	TRBD1	TGCGCCAGCAGTCGCCTTGGACAGGGGCCTAACGAGCAGTACTTC	CASSRLGQGPNEQYF
TRBV14	TRBJ2-7	many	NA	TGTGCCAGCAGCCAAGGATTGGGGAGGGAGCAGTACTTC	CASSQGLGREQYF
TRBV12-3/TRBV12-4	TRBJ2-2	once	NA	TGTGCCAGCAGTTTTAGGACATCCCTGGCGAACACCGGGGAGCTGTTTTTT	CASSFRTSLANTGELFF
TRBV11-2	TRBJ2-1	many	NA	TGTGCCAGCAAGGGGGACTCTCCCTACAATGAGCAGTTCTTC	CASKGDSPYNEQFF
TRBV12-3/TRBV12-4	TRBJ2-3	many	TRBD1	TGTGCCAGCAGTTTAGCGGGGACAGGCGTAGATACGCAGTATTTT	CASSLAGTGVDTQYF
TRBV5-6	TRBJ2-7	many	TRBD1	TGTGCCAGCAGCCGGGACAGGGGGCTGGGCGAGCAGTACTTC	CASSRDRGLGEQYF
TRBV6-5	TRBJ1-2	many	NA	TGTGCCAGCATTCGGACGGGTTCAAGGGATGGCTACACCTTC	CASIRTGSRDGYTF
TRBV20-1	TRBJ1-5	NA	TRBD1	TGCAGTACTCCCCTTCGGACAGGAGAGGGTAGGACCCAGCATTTT	CSTPLRTGEGRTQHF
TRBV20-1	TRBJ2-5	NA	NA	TGCAGTGCCACCCGGGCAAGCCAAGAGACCCAGTACTTC	CSATRASQETQYF
TRBV20-1	TRBJ1-5	NA	NA	TGCAGTGCTAGAGAGTACAGTTTTAGCAATCAGCCCCAGCATTTT	CSAREYSFSNQPQHF
TRBV5-1	TRBJ1-5	NA	NA	TGCGCCAGCGAGAGGCGGCAAGTCCATGATCAGCCCCAGCATTTT	CASERRQVHDQPQHF
TRBV20-1	TRBJ2-3	many	TRBD2	TGCAGTGCTAGAGATCTGGAAAGCGGGGGAAGAGATACGCAGTATTTT	CSARDLESGGRDTQYF
TRBV7-2	TRBJ2-2	many	NA	TGTGCCAGCAGCTTAGAGGCGGTGGGCCAGAGCCTCACCGGGGAGCTGTTTTTT	CASSLEAVGQSLTGELFF
TRBV18	TRBJ1-2	many	NA	TGTGCCAGCTCACCACCGACGGTACAGGACTCCTACACCTTC	CASSPPTVQDSYTF
TRBV18	TRBJ1-1	many	NA	TGTGCCAGCTCACTTACCACTGAAGCTTTCTTT	CASSLTTEAFF
TRBV5-1	TRBJ1-2	many	TRBD1	TGCGCCAGCAGCTTGTCCCAGGGGGCGAATGGCTACACCTTC	CASSLSQGANGYTF
TRBV19	TRBJ2-3	many	NA	TGTGCCAGTAGTATCACCCGCGATACGCAGTATTTT	CASSITRDTQYF
TRBV7-2	TRBJ2-3	many	TRBD2	TGTGCCAGCAGCTTAGGAGCGGGGGGGCAAACAGATACGCAGTATTTT	CASSLGAGGQTDTQYF
TRBV20-1	TRBJ2-5	many	NA	TGCAGTGCTAGGGGCGCGGGGAGCTCCCTCAACCAAGAGACCCAGTACTTC	CSARGAGSSLNQETQYF
TRBV5-5	TRBJ1-2	many	TRBD1	TGTGCCAGCAGTCCTTTTGACAGGGGGCCTGGCTACACCTTC	CASSPFDRGPGYTF
TRBV6-5	TRBJ2-2	many	NA	TGTGCCACTCGCCCCACGAAGTCAGGGGTTTTGGCCAACACCGGGGAGCTGTTTTTT	CATRPTKSGVLANTGELFF
TRBV20-1	TRBJ1-1	many	TRBD1	TGCAGTGTGATGACTTCCGGGACAGGGTGGAACACTGAAGCTTTCTTT	CSVMTSGTGWNTEAFF
TRBV20-1	TRBJ2-5	many	TRBD2	TGCAGTGCAAGAGGACTAGCGGGGGGCCAGGTTCAAGAGACCCAGTACTTC	CSARGLAGGQVQETQYF
TRBV7-9	TRBJ1-2	many	NA	TGTGCCAGCAGCCCCTCTTCGACAGGCAACTATGGCTACACCTTC	CASSPSSTGNYGYTF
TRBV20-1	TRBJ1-5	many	TRBD1	TGCAGTGCTCCCCTTCGGACAGGGGAGGGTAGGACCCAGCATTTT	CSAPLRTGEGRTQHF
TRBV7-9	TRBJ2-7	many	TRBD1	TGTGCCAGCAGCTCAAGGGGACAGGGGCCCTACGAGCAGTACTTC	CASSSRGQGPYEQYF
TRBV7-2	TRBJ2-3	many	TRBD2	TGTGCCAGCAGCCTTAGGGGCGGGGGGACAGATACGCAGTATTTT	CASSLRGGGTDTQYF
TRBV18	TRBJ2-7	many	TRBD1	TGTGCCAGCTCCCCACCGAACAGGGGCAAGGACGAGCAGTACTTC	CASSPPNRGKDEQYF
TRBV25-1	TRBJ2-2	many	TRBD2	TGTGCAAGCGGCCCTATCGCGGGGGACACCGGGGAGCTGTTTTTT	CASGPIAGDTGELFF
TRBV5-1	TRBJ1-1	many	NA	TGCGCCAGCAGCTTGGAGATTGGGGCAGGCACTGAAGCTTTCTTT	CASSLEIGAGTEAFF
TRBV28	TRBJ1-4	many	TRBD1	TGTGCCAGCAGTCCCGGACAGGTTAATGAAAAACTGTTTTTT	CASSPGQVNEKLFF
TRBV6-1	TRBJ2-1	many	NA	TGTGCCAGCAGTCCCATGGGGGGGCGGTTCTTC	CASSPMGGRFF
TRBV11-2	TRBJ2-3	many	NA	TGTGCCAGCAGCTTTACTCGGTCTAGCACAGATACGCAGTATTTT	CASSFTRSSTDTQYF
TRBV7-2	TRBJ1-5	few	NA	TGTGCCAGCAGCTCCCGGGGGGGGGCGACTCAGCCCCAGCATTTT	CASSSRGGATQPQHF
TRBV29-1	TRBJ2-3	many	NA	TGCAGCGTTCGGAAGGGTCGTGATACGCAGTATTTT	CSVRKGRDTQYF
TRBV29-1	TRBJ1-1	few	TRBD1	TGCAGCGTTTCACAGGGGAGGACTGAAGCTTTCTTT	CSVSQGRTEAFF
TRBV20-1	TRBJ2-3	many	NA	TGCAGTGCTAGTTCCCCAGATACGCAGTATTTT	CSASSPDTQYF
TRBV6-5	TRBJ2-1	NA	NA	TGTGCCAGCCGATACGAGTGGGGGTCCTACAATGAGAAGTTCTTC	CASRYEWGSYNEKFF
TRBV20-1	TRBJ1-1	many	NA	TGCAGTGCTGAGAGACAAGGTTCTGAAGCTTTCTTT	CSAERQGSEAFF
TRBV7-2	TRBJ2-1	NA	NA	TGTTCCAGCATCTTAAGCTCGGGCAATGAGCAGTTCTTC	CSSILSSGNEQFF
TRBV11-2	TRBJ1-3	many	NA	TGTGCCAGCAGCCCCAGTGGACCTGGAAACACCATATATTTT	CASSPSGPGNTIYF
TRBV5-1	TRBJ2-1	many	NA	TGCGCCAGCAGCTTGGCAGGGTCCAATGAGCAGTTCTTC	CASSLAGSNEQFF
TRBV7-2	TRBJ2-2	many	NA	TGTGCCAGCAGCTTTTCTGGGGGCGGCGGCACCGGGGAGCTGTTTTTT	CASSFSGGGGTGELFF
TRBV5-6	TRBJ1-6	many	NA	TGTGCCAGCAGCACCACAGGATTTAATTCACCCCTCCACTTT	CASSTTGFNSPLHF
TRBV5-1	TRBJ1-1	many	NA	TGCGCCAGCAGCCCCAGACTGGGCAGGGACACTGAAGCTTTCTTT	CASSPRLGRDTEAFF
TRBV20-1	TRBJ2-2	many	NA	TGCAGTGCTAGTGGCAGGGAGTACACCGGGGAGCTGTTTTTT	CSASGREYTGELFF